This entry is about one T cell receptor (beta chain). This receptor's antigen is unknown. No much larger clone is present one base from it, and per-base qualities are unavailable. Per the germline V gene, SGDLS is the CDR1 and YYNGEE is the CDR2. V was cut back by 0 bases and J by 3 bases, leaving a gap of 9 bases between them. The CDR3 spans 15 residues, from the cysteine through the phenylalanine. Only the CDR3 DNA stays, 45 bases, in frame from base 1. Using the deep immunoSEQ assay, multiplex PCR amplified TCR CDR3 regions from genomic DNA. Extracted genomic DNA from each cell subset was distributed evenly across all wells of several immunoSEQ 96-well plates, and each plate was treated as a replicate. For unsorted PBMC, each replicate PCR was loaded with approximately 300 ng genomic DNA, equivalent to about 30,000 T cell genomes. Ten immunoSEQ deep assay plates were used to sequence unsorted PBMC genomic DNA. Purified libraries were quantified with a Qubit 3.0 fluorometer, sized on a Bioanalyzer 2100, and re-quantified with the KAPA Library Quantification kit. Every immunoSEQ 96-well plate was sequenced on a separate single-read 150-cycle Illumina NextSeq 550 flow cell. Regarding the original processing steps: The immunoSEQ output contained only junctional sequences without quality scores, so filtering could not match that applied to full-length reads. Sequences were annotated with PyIR, a Python wrapper for IgBLAST v1.9, using IMGT germline references to assign V/J genes and CDR3. Reads with weak V/J assignments (E-value above 1e-6), missing CDR3, stop codons, out-of-frame junctions, or ambiguous translated residues were removed. V3J clonotypes were defined as sequences sharing an identical inferred V gene, J gene, and CDR3 amino acid sequence. Percentage overlap between repertoires was computed as shared unique clonotypes divided by the size of the smaller repertoire. Repertoire richness was assessed with RTK rarefaction, the Chao1 estimator, and Recon v2.1 estimates of unobserved clonotypes. Entries here come from immuneACCESS through TCRdb and include only in-frame sequences with V and J called. Some clones fail to appear in such tables; in the studies checked, an unresolved V gene covers under half of the shortfall, and the cause of the remainder is unknown. The DNA gave D and trimming, while V, J and clone size come from that table. This sample has around 430,000 clones in its table, and 70% to 80% of those were observed once. The ten largest clones represent roughly 13% of the sample.

This specimen belongs to a study of shared clonotypes between healthy human individuals (TCRdb year 2020). For the wider study: The cohort comprised a couple of women and a few men aged 18 to 49 years. Libraries were prepared and TCR repertoires were sequenced by different laboratories using diverse techniques, in order to increase sequencing depth and limit assay-specific biases. Per donor, leukapheresis produced somewhere between about 0.8 and 9 billion PBMCs. The study deeply sequenced blood TCR repertoires of several healthy adults to estimate repertoire size and the extent of clonotype sharing between individuals.

The study at large found these results: The small number of donors limited the genetic and exposure-history diversity represented. Only blood was sampled, and tissue TCR repertoires likely differ from those in blood. Based on pairwise subsampling, the degree of clonotype sharing among donors was expected to be affected by sequencing depth.

Healthy HIV-negative adults with no recently reported acute infections or vaccinations were included as donors. Every donor was a Caucasian adult living in Nashville, Tennessee, USA. For unsorted samples, about 90 million PBMCs were counted and genomic DNA was extracted with the QIAamp DNA Blood Mini kit. Blood was obtained by leukapheresis, after which PBMCs were separated by Ficoll-Histopaque density gradient centrifugation and cryopreserved in liquid nitrogen vapor phase. This sequence uses TRBV9 and TRBJ2-2; the D segment cannot be called with confidence. The sequence derives from a woman aged 40 to 50 in good health. Some clones in this sample may be carry-over from other donors' samples. Sequenced input: PBMCs. The DNA sequence is TGTGCCAGCAGCGTAGGAAGTTCCTACACCGGGGAGCTGTTTTTT. It encodes CASSVGSSYTGELFF.